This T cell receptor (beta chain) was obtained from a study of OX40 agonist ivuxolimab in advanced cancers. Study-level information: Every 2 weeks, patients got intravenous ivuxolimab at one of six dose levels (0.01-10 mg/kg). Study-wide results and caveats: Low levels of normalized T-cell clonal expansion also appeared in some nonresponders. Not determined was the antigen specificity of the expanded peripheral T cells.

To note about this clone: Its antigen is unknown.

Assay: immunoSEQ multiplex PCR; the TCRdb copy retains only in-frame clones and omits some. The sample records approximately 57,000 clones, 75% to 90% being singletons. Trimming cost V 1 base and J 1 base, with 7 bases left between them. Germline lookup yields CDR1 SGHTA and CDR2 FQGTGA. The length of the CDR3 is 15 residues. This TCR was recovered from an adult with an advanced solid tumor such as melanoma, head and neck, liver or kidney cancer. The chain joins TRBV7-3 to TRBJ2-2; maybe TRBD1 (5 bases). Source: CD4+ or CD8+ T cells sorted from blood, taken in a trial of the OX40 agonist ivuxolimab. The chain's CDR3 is CASSLNTGNTGELFF. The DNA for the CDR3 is TGTGCCAGCAGCTTAAATACAGGGAACACCGGGGAGCTGTTTTTT. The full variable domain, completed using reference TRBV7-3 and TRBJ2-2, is GAGVSQTPSNKVTEKGKYVELRCDPISGHTALYWYRQSLGQGPEFLIYFQGTGAADDSGLPNDRFFAVRPEGSVSTLKIQRTERGDSAVYLCASSLNTGNTGELFFGEGSRLTVL.